This entry features one T cell receptor beta chain sequence. Its specific antigen is unknown. Base-call qualities are not available, and no considerably larger clone is one nucleotide away. The data belong to a study of naive CD8 T cells in extremely preterm neonates (dated 2017 in TCRdb). Regarding the research as a whole: The abstract gives the adult participants' age range as 25-50 years, whereas the methods give 20-50 years. The study compared the TCRbeta CDR3 repertoires of sorted naive CD8+ T cells among four age groups: extremely preterm neonates, term neonates, young children and adults.

The germline V gene (reference sequence) provides CDR1 SGHNT and CDR2 YYREEE. The CDR3 contains 17 residues, cysteine and phenylalanine counted. The sequence is cut down to CDR3 DNA, 51 bases in frame from base 1. V is cut back by 1 base and J by 5 bases, with 13 bases in the junction unmatched. Summary of the overall study and its limitations: Compared with the older groups, preterm CDR3s were shorter and closer to germline, carrying fewer N additions and showing less junctional trimming. A larger fraction of CDR3 nucleotide sequences was shared among preterm neonates (around 2.7%) than among term neonates (around 0.4%), young children (approximately 0.03%) and adults (about 0.01%). To track T cell development within individuals, the authors urged prospective longitudinal studies of preterm and term neonates. Preterm neonates had significantly lower iChao1 richness than all other age groups (p < 0.05) and an even clone distribution, indicating a less rich repertoire. As limitations, the authors pointed to a small sample size and variable productive template counts among preterm samples.

Peripheral blood was donated by five healthy children aged roughly 15-60 months who were having elective routine surgery, plus five healthy nonsmoking adults. A FACSAria III cell sorter was used to sort live, Annexin V-negative naive CD8+ T cells (CD3+CD8+CD45RA+CCR7+). Per sample, between roughly 18,000 and 110,000 naive CD8+ T cells were obtained by sorting. Ficoll-Paque density gradient centrifugation of diluted blood was used to isolate mononuclear cells. Mononuclear cells were cryopreserved in 10% DMSO with approximately 90% FBS and stored long term at -150°C before sorting. Thawed cells were stained with Annexin V and antibodies against CD3, CD8, CCR7 and CD45RA. The DNeasy Blood and Tissue Kit was used to extract genomic DNA from sorted cell pellets that had been snap-frozen. TCRbeta CDR3 regions were amplified from genomic DNA by a two-step, bias-controlled multiplex PCR. Primers specific for every TRBV and TRBJ gene segment were used in the multiplex PCR. The immunoSEQ Assay was used to generate TCRbeta repertoire data. Under the source paper's analysis protocol: To merge closely related sequences, reads went through filtering and clustering using a relative-frequency ratio and a modified nearest-neighbor algorithm. V, D and J gene assignments for CDR3 sequences followed IMGT annotation. Template counts were normalized for PCR amplification bias and quantified against synthetic TCR CDR3 analog sequences. Only unique productive sequences, defined as in-frame CDR3 sequences without stop codons, were included in the analyses. The immunoSEQ Analyzer software was used to compute clonality, defined as 1 minus Pielou's evenness, and iChao1 richness. Statistical tests were run in JMP, with either Student's t-test or a non-parametric test chosen according to Shapiro-Wilk normality results. TCRdb carries this immuneACCESS record with in-frame sequences only. Its versions omit some clonotypes, under half of them owing to an unresolved V gene in the studies checked, with the rest unexplained. For V, J and clone size, that table is used; D and trimming come from the DNA. The sample table records fewer than 6,500 clones; approximately 98% of these occur just once. The top ten constitute 1% to 1.5% of the sample.

The receptor's source is a human donor in good health. The chain joins TRBV5-4 to TRBJ1-2, with 8 bases matching TRBD1. Sequencing was performed on naive CD8+ T cells from blood. The DNA sequence is given as TGTGCCAGCAGCTTGCCTGAGGTAAGACAGGGGTTTTATGGCTACACCTTC. This codes for CASSLPEVRQGFYGYTF.